This TCR beta chain appears in the sequencing data of a study of shared clonotypes between healthy human individuals. Nashville, Tennessee was home to all donors, who were Caucasian adults. Study results and limitations: Generation probabilities of non-shared clonotypes were lower (relative to those shared by all four donors).

Concerning this clone: The antigen is not known.

Authors' processing steps: Junction-only immunoSEQ sequences carried no quality scores, so filtering differed. The protocol was immunoSEQ multiplex PCR, while the TCRdb copy is restricted to in-frame clones and leaves out a portion. V, J and clone size reflect that table, while D and trimming were determined from the DNA. The sample consists of 550,000 to 800,000 clones, 90% of them appearing once. The source of this sequence is a man in his late teens or twenties in good health. Some clones in this sample may be carry-over from other donors' samples. Sequencing was performed on memory CD8+ T cells from PBMCs. Stated subset: CD45RO+ cells pooled with CCR7-negative TemRA cells.

The CDR3 reads CASSQGILNTEAFF. In DNA form, the CDR3 reads TGCGCCAGCAGCCAGGGAATCTTAAACACTGAAGCTTTCTTT. The chain employs TRBV4-1 and TRBJ1-1; D is unresolved. The germline V gene encodes CDR1 MGHRA and CDR2 YSYEKL. The CDR3 extends over 14 amino acids. Trimming pared 3 bases from V and 2 bases from J, leaving 10 bases between.